These 3 T cell receptor beta chains share one sample of origin, sequenced in a study of identical twins. TCRdb reanalysed the 5' RACE reads using MiXCR and keeps one entry per CDR3 protein. This sample yields under 250,000 distinct CDR3 sequences, of which roughly 13% are seen a single time; 4% to 5% belongs to the top ten. These data are also associated with another study on yellow fever vaccine responses in identical twins.

The specimen sequenced was memory (CD45RO+) T cells sorted from blood. These receptors were obtained from a woman aged 18-29 years in good health.

The V call is TRBV14, the J call TRBJ2-7; D gene ambiguous. The CDR3 sequence is 14 residues long. Germline loops: CDR1 SGHDN, CDR2 FVKESK. V was shortened by 1 base and J by 2 bases, with 9 bases between the two germline ends. CDR3 region: CASSQVGLTYEQYF. CDR3 DNA sequence: TGTGCCAGCAGCCAAGTAGGGCTGACCTACGAGCAGTACTTC.

As concerns this clonotype: Given a much more abundant clone one base away, this may be a read error. The CDR3 here is CASGTGGAGDTQCF. The DNA of the CDR3 is TGCGCCAGCGGAACAGGGGGCGCAGGAGATACGCAGTGTTTT. The genes are TRBV5-1 and TRBJ2-3; 9 nucleotides match TRBD1. CDR3 length: 14 residues. Germline lookup yields CDR1 SGHRS and CDR2 YFSETQ.

This clonotype was counted many times. The chain employs TRBV5-1 and TRBJ2-3; 9 nucleotides line up with TRBD2. CDR1 and CDR2 from the germline V gene are SGHRS and YFSETQ. The CDR3 extends over 15 amino acids. J gave up 1 base and V 1 base, and 1 base lay outside the gene matches. This CDR3 reads CASSLLAGGTDTQYF. The CDR3 coding sequence is TGCGCCAGCAGCTTGTTAGCGGGAGGCACAGATACGCAGTATTTT.